The rows below give T cell receptor beta chains drawn from one sample of a study of cytotoxic CD8 clonotypes in ibrutinib-treated CLL. Profiled with immunoSEQ multiplex PCR; TCRdb holds only in-frame clones, not every one. The sample has around 130,000 clones; 80% to 90% are singletons. This specimen was PBMCs, taken after 24 months of ibrutinib treatment. The source is a human donor with chronic lymphocytic leukemia. Both conserved end residues are part of each CDR3. Each record gives: J gene, V gene, clone size, D gene, CDR3 DNA, CDR3 protein. D genes are given only for firm matches. Clone size is not always given. Where it is, it says once, few, many or a class for expanded clones.

J: TRBJ1-6; V: TRBV7-2; size: -; D: -; DNA: TGTGCCAGCAGCTTGTCCGGATCACGGGATTCACCCCTCCACTTT; CDR3: CASSLSGSRDSPLHF
J: TRBJ2-5; V: TRBV19; size: -; D: -; DNA: TGTGCCAGTTCCCCTATCGGGGGGACCCAGTACTTC; CDR3: CASSPIGGTQYF
J: TRBJ2-3; V: TRBV19; size: -; D: -; DNA: TGTGCCAGTAGTGTCCGGGACTCAAACACAGATACGCAGTATTTT; CDR3: CASSVRDSNTDTQYF
J: TRBJ2-3; V: TRBV7-2; size: -; D: -; DNA: TGTGCCAGCAGCTTAGATAGATCAGATACGCAGTATTTT; CDR3: CASSLDRSDTQYF
J: TRBJ1-2; V: TRBV5-1; size: -; D: -; DNA: TGCGCCAGCAGCTTGGGTTACAGGGCTGATGGCTACACCTTC; CDR3: CASSLGYRADGYTF
J: TRBJ2-7; V: TRBV19; size: -; D: -; DNA: TGTGCCAGTAGTACGTGGGGGGTGGCAGCTACCTACGAGCAGTACTTC; CDR3: CASSTWGVAATYEQYF
J: TRBJ1-1; V: TRBV10-3; size: -; D: -; DNA: TGTGCCTCCCGGGACTCTGGTCGGGTGAACACTGAAGCTTTCTTT; CDR3: CASRDSGRVNTEAFF
J: TRBJ2-3; V: TRBV5-1; size: -; D: -; DNA: TGCGCCAGCAGCTTGGAATCGGGTGTTGCAGATACGCAGTATTTT; CDR3: CASSLESGVADTQYF
J: TRBJ2-3; V: TRBV7-8; size: -; D: -; DNA: TGTGCCAGCAGCTCCCCCACGTTGCGCAGCACAGATACGCAGTATTTT; CDR3: CASSSPTLRSTDTQYF
J: TRBJ2-7; V: TRBV2; size: -; D: -; DNA: TGTGCCAGCAGTGCGGGTACAGGGCTTTCCTACGAGCAGTACTTC; CDR3: CASSAGTGLSYEQYF
J: TRBJ1-3; V: TRBV7-2; size: once; D: -; DNA: TGTGCCAGCAGCTTGGGGTCTCCCGGAAACACCATATATTTT; CDR3: CASSLGSPGNTIYF
J: TRBJ2-3; V: TRBV5-4; size: -; D: -; DNA: TGTGCCAGCCAAGTGGGGGCGGCAGATACGCAGTATTTT; CDR3: CASQVGAADTQYF
J: TRBJ1-2; V: TRBV6-5; size: -; D: -; DNA: TGTGCCAGCAGTTACTCGTGGGCAGGCCTCTATGGCTACACCTTC; CDR3: CASSYSWAGLYGYTF
J: TRBJ2-3; V: TRBV28; size: -; D: -; DNA: TGTGCCAGCAGTCCAGCCACCACTAGCACAGATACGCAGTATTTT; CDR3: CASSPATTSTDTQYF
J: TRBJ2-5; V: TRBV7-6; size: -; D: -; DNA: TGTGCCAGCAGCTTAGGGGCCGGGGGTCAGACCCAGTACTTC; CDR3: CASSLGAGGQTQYF
J: TRBJ2-5; V: TRBV29-1; size: -; D: -; DNA: TGCAGCGTTGAAGATAGGGCGGGGTTGGAGACCCAGTACTTC; CDR3: CSVEDRAGLETQYF
J: TRBJ2-7; V: TRBV5-4; size: -; D: -; DNA: TGTGCCAGCAGCCCTCCGGGACTCTACGGCGAGCAGTACTTC; CDR3: CASSPPGLYGEQYF
J: TRBJ2-5; V: TRBV7-9; size: -; D: -; DNA: TGTGCCAGCAGCTTAATCCGGGGGCATCAAGAGACCCAGTACTTC; CDR3: CASSLIRGHQETQYF
J: TRBJ1-2; V: TRBV6-1; size: few; D: -; DNA: TGTGCCAGCAACCTAGGATATGGCTACACCTTC; CDR3: CASNLGYGYTF
J: TRBJ2-5; V: TRBV9; size: -; D: -; DNA: TGTGCCAGCAGCGTAGAATCAGGCCCAGGGGCCCAGTACTTC; CDR3: CASSVESGPGAQYF
J: TRBJ1-4; V: TRBV2; size: -; D: -; DNA: TGTGCCAGCAGTGGTAGACAGTCAACTAATGAAAAACTGTTTTTT; CDR3: CASSGRQSTNEKLFF
J: TRBJ2-5; V: TRBV5-1; size: once; D: TRBD2; DNA: TGCGCCAGCAGCCCGGGACTAGCGGGTCCCCAAGAGACCCAGTACTTC; CDR3: CASSPGLAGPQETQYF
J: TRBJ2-1; V: TRBV29-1; size: -; D: -; DNA: TGCAGCGTTGGGGGGCAGGGGTTCTACAATGAGCAGTTCTTC; CDR3: CSVGGQGFYNEQFF
J: TRBJ1-1; V: TRBV6-5; size: few; D: -; DNA: TGTGCCAGCAGGCTCGGGACAATCTCTGAAGCTTTCTTT; CDR3: CASRLGTISEAFF
J: TRBJ1-2; V: TRBV19; size: -; D: -; DNA: TGTGCCAGTATGGGCGCAGCCCCCGGCTACACCTTC; CDR3: CASMGAAPGYTF
J: TRBJ2-7; V: TRBV4-1; size: -; D: -; DNA: TGCGCCAGCAGCCAAGGTGGGGGATCGTCCTACGAGCAGTACTTC; CDR3: CASSQGGGSSYEQYF
J: TRBJ2-1; V: TRBV6-1; size: -; D: TRBD2; DNA: TGTGCCAGCAGTGACAGACTAGCGGGGGCCGATGAGCAGTTCTTC; CDR3: CASSDRLAGADEQFF
J: TRBJ2-7; V: TRBV6-1; size: -; D: TRBD1; DNA: TGTGCCAGCAGGGACAGGCGTTCCTACGAGCAGTACTTC; CDR3: CASRDRRSYEQYF
J: TRBJ1-4; V: TRBV5-4; size: few; D: -; DNA: TGTGCCAGCAGCTTGGCGGGCCTGGGGGGTCTAAATGAAAAACTGTTTTTT; CDR3: CASSLAGLGGLNEKLFF
J: TRBJ1-1; V: TRBV7-9; size: -; D: TRBD1; DNA: TGTGCCAGCAGCTCCCGGACAGGGGGAAACACTGAAGCTTTCTTT; CDR3: CASSSRTGGNTEAFF
J: TRBJ1-2; V: TRBV6-5; size: -; D: -; DNA: TGTGCCAGCAGCCGCGGGGGGGGCGACTATGGCTACACCTTC; CDR3: CASSRGGGDYGYTF
J: TRBJ2-3; V: TRBV5-1; size: -; D: -; DNA: TGCGCCAGCAGCTTGGGGGCCCGCCGGGATACGCAGTATTTT; CDR3: CASSLGARRDTQYF
J: TRBJ2-7; V: TRBV10-2; size: -; D: -; DNA: TGCGCCAGCAGTGAGCCGGGACAAGGGAACTCCTACGAGCAGTACTTC; CDR3: CASSEPGQGNSYEQYF
J: TRBJ2-2; V: TRBV7-3; size: -; D: TRBD2; DNA: TGTGCCAGCTGCGGGGGGCCGAACACCGGGGAGCTGTTTTTT; CDR3: CASCGGPNTGELFF
J: TRBJ2-1; V: TRBV5-4; size: -; D: TRBD2; DNA: TGTGCCAGCAGCTTGTCTAGCGGGGGGGACGATGAGCAGTTCTTC; CDR3: CASSLSSGGDDEQFF
J: TRBJ2-3; V: TRBV19; size: -; D: -; DNA: TGTGCCAGTAGGGGAGCGTGGGTTGGGACAGATACGCAGTATTTT; CDR3: CASRGAWVGTDTQYF
J: TRBJ1-4; V: TRBV5-6; size: -; D: TRBD1; DNA: TGTGCCAGCAGCTTCTCAGGGGGGGCTGAAAAACTGTTTTTT; CDR3: CASSFSGGAEKLFF
J: TRBJ1-1; V: TRBV28; size: -; D: -; DNA: TGTGCCAGCAGTTCTAGGGGGGCCATCCGGGAGAACACTGAAGCTTTCTTT; CDR3: CASSSRGAIRENTEAFF
J: TRBJ1-2; V: TRBV28; size: -; D: -; DNA: TGTGCCAGCAGTTTAAGGGACACTAACTATGGCTACACCTTC; CDR3: CASSLRDTNYGYTF
J: TRBJ1-4; V: TRBV19; size: -; D: TRBD1; DNA: TGTGCCAGCTCCTGGGGCAGGGGGAATGAAAAACTGTTTTTT; CDR3: CASSWGRGNEKLFF
J: TRBJ2-1; V: TRBV9; size: -; D: -; DNA: TGTGCCAGCAGCGTAGAGTCGAATGAGCAGTTCTTC; CDR3: CASSVESNEQFF
J: TRBJ1-1; V: TRBV28; size: -; D: -; DNA: TGTGCCAGCATAGGCGGGATGAACACTGAAGCTTTCTTT; CDR3: CASIGGMNTEAFF
J: TRBJ1-2; V: TRBV10-2; size: -; D: -; DNA: TGCGCCAGCAGAACAGGGTACGATGGCTACACCTTC; CDR3: CASRTGYDGYTF
J: TRBJ2-3; V: TRBV4-3; size: -; D: -; DNA: TGCGCCAGCAGCCTGACCCGCACAGATACGCAGTATTTT; CDR3: CASSLTRTDTQYF
J: TRBJ1-4; V: TRBV29-1; size: -; D: -; DNA: TGCAGCGTTGAAGACAGGAGGGACTCTGCAACTAATGAAAAACTGTTTTTT; CDR3: CSVEDRRDSATNEKLFF
J: TRBJ2-3; V: TRBV12-2; size: -; D: -; DNA: TGTGCAAGTCGCACCGCAGGGGGCGTAAAGACAGATACGCAGTATTTT; CDR3: CASRTAGGVKTDTQYF
J: TRBJ2-2; V: TRBV6-4; size: -; D: -; DNA: TGTGCCAGCAGTGACTCGACGAGGGTTCAAACCGGGGAGCTGTTTTTT; CDR3: CASSDSTRVQTGELFF
J: TRBJ1-3; V: TRBV19; size: -; D: -; DNA: TGTGCCAGCACCCCAGGCCCCTTTGGAAACACCATATATTTT; CDR3: CASTPGPFGNTIYF
J: TRBJ2-2; V: TRBV29-1; size: -; D: -; DNA: TGCAGCGTTGTTGCTAGCAGCACCGGGGAGCTGTTTTTT; CDR3: CSVVASSTGELFF
J: TRBJ2-5; V: TRBV5-1; size: -; D: -; DNA: TGCGCCAGCAGCTTAAGAGGATCACAGGGCAGAGAGACCCAGTACTTC; CDR3: CASSLRGSQGRETQYF
J: TRBJ2-3; V: TRBV11-2; size: -; D: -; DNA: TGTGCCAGCAGTCCGAGCGGGCCCGCAGATACGCAGTATTTT; CDR3: CASSPSGPADTQYF
J: TRBJ2-7; V: TRBV25-1; size: -; D: TRBD1; DNA: TGTGCCAGCACTGGACAGGGGGCAAGGGAGCAGTACTTC; CDR3: CASTGQGAREQYF
J: TRBJ2-1; V: TRBV19; size: once; D: TRBD2; DNA: TGTGCCAGTAGTACCAGGACTAGCGGGGGATACAATGAGCAGTTCTTC; CDR3: CASSTRTSGGYNEQFF
J: TRBJ1-2; V: TRBV11-3; size: -; D: TRBD1; DNA: TGTGCCAGCAGCACCCGACAGGGATATGGCTACACCTTC; CDR3: CASSTRQGYGYTF